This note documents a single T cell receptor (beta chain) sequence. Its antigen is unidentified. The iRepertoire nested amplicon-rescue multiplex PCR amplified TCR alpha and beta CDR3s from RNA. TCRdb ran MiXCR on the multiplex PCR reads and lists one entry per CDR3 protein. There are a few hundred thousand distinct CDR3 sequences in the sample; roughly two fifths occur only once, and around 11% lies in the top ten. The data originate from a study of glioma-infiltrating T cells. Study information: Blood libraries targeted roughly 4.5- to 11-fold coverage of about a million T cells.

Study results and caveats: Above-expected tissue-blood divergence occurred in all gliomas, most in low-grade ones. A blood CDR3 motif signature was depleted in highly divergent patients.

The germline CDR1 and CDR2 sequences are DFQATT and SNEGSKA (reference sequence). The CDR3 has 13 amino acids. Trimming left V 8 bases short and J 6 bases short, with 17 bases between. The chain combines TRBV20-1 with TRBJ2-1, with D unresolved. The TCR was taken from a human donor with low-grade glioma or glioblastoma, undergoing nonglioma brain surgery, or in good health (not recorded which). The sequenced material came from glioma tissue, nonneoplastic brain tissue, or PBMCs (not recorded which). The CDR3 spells CSPSRPGPNEQFF. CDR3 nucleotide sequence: TGCAGTCCCTCCCGCCCCGGGCCCAATGAGCAGTTCTTC.